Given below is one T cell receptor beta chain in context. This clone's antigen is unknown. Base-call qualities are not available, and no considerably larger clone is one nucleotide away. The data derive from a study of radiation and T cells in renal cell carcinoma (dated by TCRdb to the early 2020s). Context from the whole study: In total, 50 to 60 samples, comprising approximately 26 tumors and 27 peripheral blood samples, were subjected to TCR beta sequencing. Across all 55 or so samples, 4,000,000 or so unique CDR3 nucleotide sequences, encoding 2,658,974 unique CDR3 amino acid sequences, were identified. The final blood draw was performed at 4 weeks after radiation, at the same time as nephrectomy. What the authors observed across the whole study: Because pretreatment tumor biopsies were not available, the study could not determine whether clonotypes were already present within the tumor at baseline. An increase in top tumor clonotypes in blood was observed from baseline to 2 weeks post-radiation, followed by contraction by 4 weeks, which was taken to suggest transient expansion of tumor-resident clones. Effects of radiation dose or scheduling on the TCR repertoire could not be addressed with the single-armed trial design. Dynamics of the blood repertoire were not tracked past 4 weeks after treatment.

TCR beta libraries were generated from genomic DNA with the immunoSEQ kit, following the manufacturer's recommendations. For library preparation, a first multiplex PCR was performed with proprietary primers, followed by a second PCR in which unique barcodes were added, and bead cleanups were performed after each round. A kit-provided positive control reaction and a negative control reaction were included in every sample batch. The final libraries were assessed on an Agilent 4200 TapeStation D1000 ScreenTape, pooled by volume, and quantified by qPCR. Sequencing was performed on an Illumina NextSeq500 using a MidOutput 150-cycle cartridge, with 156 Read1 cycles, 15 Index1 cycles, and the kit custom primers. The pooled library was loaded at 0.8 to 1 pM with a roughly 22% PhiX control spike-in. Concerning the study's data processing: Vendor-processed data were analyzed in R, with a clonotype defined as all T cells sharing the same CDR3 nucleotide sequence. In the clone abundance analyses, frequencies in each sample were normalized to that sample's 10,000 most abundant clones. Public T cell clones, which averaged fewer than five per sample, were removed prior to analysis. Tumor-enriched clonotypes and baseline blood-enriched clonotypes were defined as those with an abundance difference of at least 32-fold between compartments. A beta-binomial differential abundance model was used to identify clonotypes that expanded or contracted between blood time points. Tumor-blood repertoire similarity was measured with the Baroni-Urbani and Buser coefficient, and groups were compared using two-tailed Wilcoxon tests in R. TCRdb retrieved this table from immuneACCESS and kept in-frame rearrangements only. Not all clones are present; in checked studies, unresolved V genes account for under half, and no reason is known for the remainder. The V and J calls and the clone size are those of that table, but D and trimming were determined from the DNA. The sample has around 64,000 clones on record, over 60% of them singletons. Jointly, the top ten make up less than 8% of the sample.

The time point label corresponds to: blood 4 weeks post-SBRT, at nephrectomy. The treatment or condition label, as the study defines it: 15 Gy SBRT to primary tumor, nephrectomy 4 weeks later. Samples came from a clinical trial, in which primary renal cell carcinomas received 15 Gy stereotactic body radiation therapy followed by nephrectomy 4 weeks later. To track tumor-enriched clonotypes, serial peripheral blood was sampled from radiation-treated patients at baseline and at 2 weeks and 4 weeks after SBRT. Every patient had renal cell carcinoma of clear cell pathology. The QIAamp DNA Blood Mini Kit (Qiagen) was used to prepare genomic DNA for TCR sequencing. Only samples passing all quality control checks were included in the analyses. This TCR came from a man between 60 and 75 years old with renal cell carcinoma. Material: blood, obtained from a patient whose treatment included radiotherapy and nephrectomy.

The CDR3 has the sequence CASSIWGTVEAFF. In nucleotide form, the sequence is TGTGCCAGTAGTATATGGGGGACAGTTGAAGCTTTCTTT. The sequence joins TRBV19 to TRBJ1-1, with 7 bases matching TRBD1. The CDR3 runs 13 residues from the cysteine to the phenylalanine. Just the 39-base CDR3 DNA is kept, in frame starting at base 1. For CDR1 and CDR2, the germline V gene (reference sequence) lists LNHDA and SQIVND. Trimming takes 2 bases off V and 7 bases off J; junction bases not matched to a gene: 4.